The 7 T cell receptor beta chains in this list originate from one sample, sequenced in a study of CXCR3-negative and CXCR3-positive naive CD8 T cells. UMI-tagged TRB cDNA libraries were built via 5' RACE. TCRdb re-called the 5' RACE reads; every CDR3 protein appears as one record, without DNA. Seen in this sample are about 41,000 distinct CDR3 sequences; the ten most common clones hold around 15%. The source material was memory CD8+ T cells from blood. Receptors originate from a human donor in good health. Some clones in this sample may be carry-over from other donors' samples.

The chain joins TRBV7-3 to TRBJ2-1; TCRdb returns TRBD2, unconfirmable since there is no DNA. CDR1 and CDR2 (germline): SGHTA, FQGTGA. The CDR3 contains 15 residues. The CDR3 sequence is CASSLVAGVDNEQFF. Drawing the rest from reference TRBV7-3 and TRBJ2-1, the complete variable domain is GAGVSQTPSNKVTEKGKYVELRCDPISGHTALYWYRQSLGQGPEFLIYFQGTGAADDSGLPNDRFFAVRPEGSVSTLKIQRTERGDSAVYLCASSLVAGVDNEQFFGPGTRLTVL.

CDR3 loop: CASRGGREPDGSPLHF. The chain employs TRBV6-5 and TRBJ1-6. Germline V gives CDR1 MNHEY, CDR2 SVGAGI. This CDR3 region has 16 residues.

Here the CDR3 reads CASTISFQETQYF. This chain connects TRBV7-9 to TRBJ2-5. CDR1 SEHNR and CDR2 FQNEAQ come from the germline V gene (reference sequence). The CDR3 totals 13 residues.

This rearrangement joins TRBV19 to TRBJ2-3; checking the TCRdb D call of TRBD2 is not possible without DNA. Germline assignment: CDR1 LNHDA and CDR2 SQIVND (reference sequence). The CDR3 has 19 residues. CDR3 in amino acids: CASSTPGLAARGGADTQYF. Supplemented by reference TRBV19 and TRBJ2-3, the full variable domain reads DGGITQSPKYLFRKEGQNVTLSCEQNLNHDAMYWYRQDPGQGLRLIYYSQIVNDFQKGDIAEGYSVSREKKESFPLTVTSAQKNPTAFYLCASSTPGLAARGGADTQYFGPGTRLTVL.

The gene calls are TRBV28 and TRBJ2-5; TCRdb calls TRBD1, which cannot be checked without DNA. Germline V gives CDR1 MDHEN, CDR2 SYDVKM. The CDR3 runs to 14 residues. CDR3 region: CASSFEGSRETQYF.

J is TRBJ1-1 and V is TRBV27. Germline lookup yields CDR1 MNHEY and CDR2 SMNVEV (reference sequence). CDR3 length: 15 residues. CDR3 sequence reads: CASSLSAGLNTEAFF.

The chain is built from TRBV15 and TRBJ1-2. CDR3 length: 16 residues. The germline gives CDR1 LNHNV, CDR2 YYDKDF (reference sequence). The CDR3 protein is CATSRLVGGPNYGYTF.